This T cell receptor beta chain was observed in a study of post-analysis software for immune sequencing data. Study-level background: In terms of disease course, relapsing-remitting, secondary progressive and progressive-relapsing multiple sclerosis were included.

Note on this clonotype: Its antigen is unidentified.

General study findings and limits: Among multiple sclerosis patients, normalized Chao1 diversity was significantly below that of controls. Batch-matched samples strongly co-clustered by F measure. Patients carried roughly 5 TRBV segments more frequently than controls did, and TRBV5-6, TRBV5-1 and TRBV20-1 were among them.

Unique molecular identifiers had been added to the TCR beta cDNA libraries. From around 1 to 10 million T cells, around 500,000 cDNA molecules were obtained. TCRdb recomputed calls from the PCR reads with MiXCR, one row per CDR3 protein. The sample has approximately 730,000 distinct CDR3 sequences, 46% seen once. The CDR3 is 12 amino acids. V dropped 5 bases and J dropped 3 bases, with 8 bases sitting between them. Germline V gene data show CDR1 as SQVTM and CDR2 as ANQGSEA. The origin of this receptor is a girl under 18 with multiple sclerosis. The chain recombines TRBV29-1 with TRBJ2-1; D remains unclear. The sequenced material came from blood. CDR3 protein: CSVWLDYNEQFF. CDR3 in DNA: TGCAGCGTTTGGCTTGACTACAATGAGCAGTTCTTC.